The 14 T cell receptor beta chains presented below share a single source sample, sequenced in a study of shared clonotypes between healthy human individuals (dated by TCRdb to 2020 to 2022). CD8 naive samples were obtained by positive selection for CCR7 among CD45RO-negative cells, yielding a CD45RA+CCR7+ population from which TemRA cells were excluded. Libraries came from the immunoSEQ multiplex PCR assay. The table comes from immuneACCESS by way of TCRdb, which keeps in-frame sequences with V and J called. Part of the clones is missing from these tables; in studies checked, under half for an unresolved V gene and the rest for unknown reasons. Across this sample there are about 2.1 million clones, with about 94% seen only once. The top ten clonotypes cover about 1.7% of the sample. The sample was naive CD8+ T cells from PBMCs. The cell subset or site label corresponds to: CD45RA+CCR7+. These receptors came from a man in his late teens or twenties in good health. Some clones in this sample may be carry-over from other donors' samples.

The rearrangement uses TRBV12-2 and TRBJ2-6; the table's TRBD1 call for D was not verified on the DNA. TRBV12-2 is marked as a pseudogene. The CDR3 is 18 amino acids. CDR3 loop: CASRPPVRQVSGANVLTF. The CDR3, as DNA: TGTGCAAGTCGCCCTCCGGTCCGACAGGTCTCTGGGGCCAACGTCCTGACTTTC.

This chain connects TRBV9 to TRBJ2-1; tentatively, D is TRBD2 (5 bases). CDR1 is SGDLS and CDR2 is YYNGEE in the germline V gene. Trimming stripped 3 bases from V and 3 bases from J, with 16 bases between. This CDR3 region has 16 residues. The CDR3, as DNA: TGTGCCAGCAGCGGAGAAGCGGACGGATACTACAATGAGCAGTTCTTC. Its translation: CASSGEADGYYNEQFF.

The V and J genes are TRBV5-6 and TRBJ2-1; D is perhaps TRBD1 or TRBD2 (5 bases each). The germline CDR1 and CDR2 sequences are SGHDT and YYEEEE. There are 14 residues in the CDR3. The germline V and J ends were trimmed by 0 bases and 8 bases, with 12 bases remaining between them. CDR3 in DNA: TGTGCCAGCAGCTTGGGGGCAGGGAGCTATGAGCAGTTCTTC. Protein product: CASSLGAGSYEQFF.

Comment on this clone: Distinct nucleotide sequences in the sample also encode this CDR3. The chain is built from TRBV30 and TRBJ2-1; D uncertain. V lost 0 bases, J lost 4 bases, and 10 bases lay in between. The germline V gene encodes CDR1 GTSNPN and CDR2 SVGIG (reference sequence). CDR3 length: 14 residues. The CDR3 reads CAWSVGRSYNEQFF. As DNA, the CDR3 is TGTGCCTGGAGTGTAGGTCGGAGTTACAATGAGCAGTTCTTC.

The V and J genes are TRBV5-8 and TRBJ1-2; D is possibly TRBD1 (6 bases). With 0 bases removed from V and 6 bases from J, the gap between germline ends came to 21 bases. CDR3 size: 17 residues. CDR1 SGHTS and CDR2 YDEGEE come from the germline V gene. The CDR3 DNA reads TGTGCCAGCAGCTTGGCCGGGGGGGCAGGGTGGTTCCATGGCTACACCTTC. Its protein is CASSLAGGAGWFHGYTF.

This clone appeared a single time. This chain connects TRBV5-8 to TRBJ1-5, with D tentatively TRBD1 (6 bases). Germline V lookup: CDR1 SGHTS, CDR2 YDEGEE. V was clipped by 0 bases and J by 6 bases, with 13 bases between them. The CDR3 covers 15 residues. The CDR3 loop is CASSLGMGAGQPQHF. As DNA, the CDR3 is TGTGCCAGCAGCTTGGGAATGGGGGCGGGTCAGCCCCAGCATTTT.

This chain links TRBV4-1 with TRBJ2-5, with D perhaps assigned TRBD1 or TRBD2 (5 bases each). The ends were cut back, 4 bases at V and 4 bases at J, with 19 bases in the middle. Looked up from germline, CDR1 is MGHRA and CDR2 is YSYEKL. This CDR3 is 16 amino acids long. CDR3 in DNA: TGCGCCAGCAGCCCGGATAGGGGTTCAGAGGGAGAGACCCAGTACTTC. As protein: CASSPDRGSEGETQYF.

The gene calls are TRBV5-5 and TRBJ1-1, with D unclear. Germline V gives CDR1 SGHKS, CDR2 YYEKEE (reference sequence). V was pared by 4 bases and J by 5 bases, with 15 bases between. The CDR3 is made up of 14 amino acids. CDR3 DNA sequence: TGTGCCAGCAGCATGGAGGTGGTTAGGACTGAAGCTTTCTTT. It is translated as CASSMEVVRTEAFF.

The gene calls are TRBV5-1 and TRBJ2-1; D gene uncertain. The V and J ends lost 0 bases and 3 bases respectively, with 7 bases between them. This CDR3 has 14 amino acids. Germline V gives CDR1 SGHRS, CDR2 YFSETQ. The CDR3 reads CASSLVGHYNEQFF. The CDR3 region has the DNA TGCGCCAGCAGCTTGGTCGGGCACTACAATGAGCAGTTCTTC.

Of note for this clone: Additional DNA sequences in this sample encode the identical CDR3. CDR3 sequence: CSVLQGSYEQYF. Here the CDR3 DNA reads TGCAGCGTTTTACAGGGATCCTACGAGCAGTACTTC. The gene calls are TRBV29-1 and TRBJ2-7, with D perhaps matching TRBD1 (6 bases). The CDR3 is 12 amino acids. The germline V gene encodes CDR1 SQVTM and CDR2 ANQGSEA. The ends were cut back, 5 bases at V and 1 base at J, with 9 bases in the middle.

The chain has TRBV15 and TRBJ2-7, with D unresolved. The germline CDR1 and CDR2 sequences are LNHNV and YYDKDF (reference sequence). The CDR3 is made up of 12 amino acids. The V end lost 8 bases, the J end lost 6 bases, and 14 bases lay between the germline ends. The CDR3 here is CATLSGLGEQYF. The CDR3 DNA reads TGTGCCACCCTTTCCGGGCTGGGCGAGCAGTACTTC.

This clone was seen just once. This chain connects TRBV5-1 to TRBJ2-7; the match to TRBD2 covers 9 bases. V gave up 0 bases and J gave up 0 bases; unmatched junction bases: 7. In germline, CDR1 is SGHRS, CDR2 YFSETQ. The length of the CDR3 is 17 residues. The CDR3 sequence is CASSLDASGVISYEQYF. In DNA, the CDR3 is TGCGCCAGCAGCTTGGATGCTAGCGGGGTTATCTCCTACGAGCAGTACTTC.

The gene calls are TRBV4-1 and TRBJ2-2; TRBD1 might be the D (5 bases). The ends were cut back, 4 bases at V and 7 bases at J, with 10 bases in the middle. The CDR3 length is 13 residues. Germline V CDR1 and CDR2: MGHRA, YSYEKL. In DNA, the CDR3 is TGCGCCAGCAGCCCAGTAGGGGTCGGGGAGCTGTTTTTT. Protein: CASSPVGVGELFF.

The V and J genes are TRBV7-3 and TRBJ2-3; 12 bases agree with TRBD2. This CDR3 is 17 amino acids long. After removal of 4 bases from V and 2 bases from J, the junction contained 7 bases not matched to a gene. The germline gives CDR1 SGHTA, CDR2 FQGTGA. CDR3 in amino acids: CASSSRLAGDFTDTQYF. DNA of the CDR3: TGTGCCAGCAGCTCCCGACTAGCGGGGGACTTCACAGATACGCAGTATTTT.